This T cell receptor beta chain was obtained from a study of early T cells in non-severe SARS-CoV-2 infection. Study-wide context: Unsorted whole-blood RNA was sequenced in bulk, leaving chains unpaired. The study, taken as a whole, reports: There was a bias toward anti-spike CD8 responses in VDJdb matching, which missed private and CD4 specificities.

Remarks on this clonotype: Its antigen is undetermined.

Researchers attached unique molecular identifiers to individual cDNA molecules. TCRdb reprocessed the 5' RACE reads with MiXCR, giving one entry per CDR3 protein. The sample shows fewer than 85,000 distinct CDR3 sequences, around 10% of them seen only once. Per the germline V gene, CDR1 is MNHEY and CDR2 is SVGAGI. The germline V and J ends were trimmed by 5 bases and 5 bases, with 15 bases remaining between them. This CDR3 is built from 14 residues. The TCR sequence derives from an adult who was a healthcare worker with PCR-confirmed SARS-CoV-2 infection or an uninfected control (not recorded which). The sequences come from whole blood, collected at baseline. This chain uses TRBV6-5 with TRBJ2-5, with D perhaps TRBD2 (5 bases). CDR3 amino acids: CASSNHRSGETQYF. The CDR3 DNA follows: TGTGCCAGCAGTAACCACAGATCGGGGGAGACCCAGTACTTC.